This paragraph covers one TCR beta chain sequence. CDR3 and TCR beta VDJ profiling relied on genomic DNA as the template. TCRdb passed the reads through MiXCR, listing each CDR3 protein once. The table shows hundreds of thousands of distinct CDR3 sequences, with roughly a third occurring only once. The germline CDR1 and CDR2 sequences are SGHDN and FVKESK. Trimming removed 1 base at V and 0 bases at J, with 12 bases between. This CDR3 has 16 amino acids. This sample stems from a study of CD8+CD57+ T cells in acquired aplastic anemia. Study overall: The DNA of sorted CD4+ and CD8+ cells averaged approximately 3.3 ug.

All sequencing subjects had displayed CD8+CD57+ cell expansion on flow cytometry. Material for sequencing was sorted CD4+, CD8+, or CD8+CD57+ T cells (not recorded which) from PBMCs. The receptor comes from a human donor with aplastic anemia. The chain joins TRBV14 to TRBJ1-2, with D uncertain. The CDR3 here is CASSQVGGGSNYGYTF. DNA of the CDR3: TGTGCCAGCAGCCAAGTTGGTGGCGGATCTAACTATGGCTACACCTTC.